The rows below give T cell receptor beta chains drawn from one sample of a study of T cell responses to AZD1222 COVID-19 vaccine. Clones were read by immunoSEQ multiplex PCR, and TCRdb kept only the in-frame ones, dropping some. Here the sample spans about 220,000 clones, 85% to 95% being singletons. The sample here was peripheral blood, taken on day 0 of MenACWY control vaccination. Receptors were obtained from an adult in good health. Both conserved end residues are part of each CDR3. A D gene is named only where the DNA matches it firmly. Clone sizes are given selectively: once, few, many, or a class where the clone is expanded.

-,TRBV11-3,TRBJ2-6,-,CASSLDGPSGANVLTF,TGTGCCAGCAGCTTAGATGGGCCCTCTGGGGCCAACGTCCTGACTTTC
TRBD2,TRBV5-5,TRBJ2-5,once,CASSFWAGGRETQYF,TGTGCCAGCAGCTTTTGGGCGGGGGGGCGGGAGACCCAGTACTTC
-,TRBV6-2/TRBV6-3,TRBJ2-1,-,CASSLQPYNEQFF,TGTGCCAGCAGTCTACAGCCTTACAATGAGCAGTTCTTC
-,TRBV7-8,TRBJ2-6,-,CASSFRRPGANVLTF,TGTGCCAGCAGCTTTCGACGGCCTGGGGCCAACGTCCTGACTTTC
TRBD1,TRBV10-3,TRBJ1-3,-,CAISPRDRGSGNTIYF,TGTGCCATCAGCCCCCGGGACAGAGGCTCTGGAAACACCATATATTTT
-,TRBV6-1,TRBJ1-2,-,CASSEATGGRFLNPYGYTF,TGTGCCAGCAGTGAAGCGACCGGGGGAAGATTCCTAAATCCCTATGGCTACACCTTC
-,TRBV5-1,TRBJ1-2,-,CASSLAPGDYGYTF,TGCGCCAGCAGCCTCGCGCCAGGGGACTATGGCTACACCTTC
-,TRBV5-4,TRBJ2-7,-,CASSFSSVSHEQYF,TGTGCCAGCAGCTTTTCCTCGGTCAGCCACGAGCAGTACTTC
-,TRBV9,TRBJ1-3,-,CASSVDSSGNTIYF,TGTGCCAGCAGCGTAGACAGCTCTGGAAACACCATATATTTT
TRBD2,TRBV5-1,TRBJ2-2,-,CASSSGLAGTGELFF,TGCGCCAGCAGCTCTGGACTAGCGGGGACCGGGGAGCTGTTTTTT
-,TRBV6-1,TRBJ2-3,-,CASSARRGGDTDTQYF,TGTGCCAGCAGTGCCCGGAGGGGCGGGGACACAGATACGCAGTATTTT
TRBD1,TRBV9,TRBJ2-1,once,CASSVDGQDNEQFF,TGTGCCAGCAGCGTAGACGGACAGGACAATGAGCAGTTCTTC
TRBD1,TRBV6-6,TRBJ2-2,-,CASIRQGAGELFF,TGTGCCAGCATTCGACAGGGCGCCGGGGAGCTGTTTTTT
TRBD1,TRBV7-8,TRBJ1-2,-,CASSIPGQLRAYGYTF,TGTGCCAGCAGCATCCCGGGACAGCTGAGGGCCTATGGCTACACCTTC
-,TRBV5-1,TRBJ2-3,-,CASSLAGGDNLDTQYF,TGCGCCAGCAGCTTGGCCGGGGGAGACAACTTAGATACGCAGTATTTT
TRBD2,TRBV7-2,TRBJ2-5,-,CASSSRLAGGGETQYF,TGTGCCAGCAGCTCTCGACTAGCGGGGGGAGGGGAGACCCAGTACTTC
-,TRBV5-8,TRBJ1-5,-,CASSLEVFLQPQHF,TGTGCCAGCAGCTTGGAAGTTTTTTTGCAGCCCCAGCATTTT
-,TRBV24-1,TRBJ2-2,-,CATSREGYGELFF,TGTGCCACCTCAAGAGAGGGGTACGGGGAGCTGTTTTTT
TRBD1,TRBV19,TRBJ1-1,-,CASRETGGNTEAFF,TGTGCCAGTAGGGAGACAGGGGGGAACACTGAAGCTTTCTTT
-,TRBV6-1,TRBJ1-1,-,CASSEVWGGAFF,TGTGCCAGCAGTGAAGTATGGGGTGGGGCTTTCTTT
-,TRBV6-5,TRBJ1-4,-,CASMGGRGREKLFF,TGTGCCAGCATGGGGGGGAGAGGAAGAGAAAAACTGTTTTTT
-,TRBV9,TRBJ2-7,-,CASSVDPQGIYEQYF,TGTGCCAGCAGCGTAGACCCCCAGGGGATCTACGAGCAGTACTTC
-,TRBV9,TRBJ2-1,-,CASSVETPSYNEQFF,TGTGCCAGCAGCGTAGAGACGCCTTCCTACAATGAGCAGTTCTTC
-,TRBV11-3,TRBJ1-1,-,CASSLVGLSEAFF,TGTGCCAGCAGCTTAGTCGGGCTCTCGGAAGCTTTCTTT
-,TRBV29-1,TRBJ1-1,few,CSVAAREAFF,TGCAGCGTTGCCGCCCGGGAAGCTTTCTTT
-,TRBV3-1/TRBV3-2,TRBJ1-1,-,CASSRTGDTEAFF,TGTGCCAGCAGCCGGACGGGGGACACTGAAGCTTTCTTT
-,TRBV30,TRBJ2-3,-,CAWSGQGSTDTQYF,TGTGCCTGGAGTGGCCAGGGGTCCACAGATACGCAGTATTTT
-,TRBV24-1,TRBJ1-2,-,CATSEGYGYTF,TGTGCCACCAGTGAGGGTTATGGCTACACCTTC
-,TRBV28,TRBJ1-1,-,CASSLDTGTEAFF,TGTGCCAGCAGTTTAGACACCGGCACTGAAGCTTTCTTT
TRBD2,TRBV30,TRBJ2-7,-,CAWTLAGRNLF,TGTGCCTGGACTCTAGCGGGGCGGAATTTATTC
-,TRBV7-8,TRBJ1-1,-,CASSSEGVNTEAFF,TGTGCCAGCAGCTCCGAAGGAGTGAACACTGAAGCTTTCTTT
-,TRBV3-1/TRBV3-2,TRBJ1-1,few,CASKPWVGTEAFF,TGTGCCAGCAAACCCTGGGTAGGCACTGAAGCTTTCTTT
-,TRBV28,TRBJ1-2,-,CASREVDTAYGYTF,TGTGCCAGCAGAGAAGTGGACACGGCCTATGGCTACACCTTC
-,TRBV13,TRBJ2-3,few,CASSLGTTSTDTQYF,TGTGCCAGCAGTCTCGGGACCACTAGCACAGATACGCAGTATTTT
-,TRBV19,TRBJ1-5,-,CASSILRVSNQPQHF,TGTGCCAGTAGTATCCTCAGGGTGAGCAATCAGCCCCAGCATTTT
-,TRBV15,TRBJ1-3,-,CATSRDGGYGGNTIYF,TGTGCCACCAGCAGAGATGGTGGGTACGGTGGAAACACCATATATTTT
-,TRBV19,TRBJ1-5,-,CASSISMEQPQHF,TGTGCCAGTAGTATAAGTATGGAGCAGCCCCAGCATTTT
TRBD1,TRBV7-2,TRBJ1-1,-,CASSQGTANTEAFF,TGTGCCAGCAGCCAAGGGACAGCGAACACTGAAGCTTTCTTT
-,TRBV7-8,TRBJ1-3,-,CASSHGRSWASSGNTIYF,TGTGCCAGCAGCCACGGGAGGTCTTGGGCTAGCTCTGGAAACACCATATATTTT
TRBD1,TRBV9,TRBJ1-2,-,CASSVGQGFTYGYTF,TGTGCCAGCAGCGTAGGACAGGGGTTTACCTATGGCTACACCTTC
TRBD1,TRBV7-2,TRBJ1-3,-,CASSQDRAGNTIYF,TGTGCCAGCAGCCAAGACAGGGCTGGAAACACCATATATTTT